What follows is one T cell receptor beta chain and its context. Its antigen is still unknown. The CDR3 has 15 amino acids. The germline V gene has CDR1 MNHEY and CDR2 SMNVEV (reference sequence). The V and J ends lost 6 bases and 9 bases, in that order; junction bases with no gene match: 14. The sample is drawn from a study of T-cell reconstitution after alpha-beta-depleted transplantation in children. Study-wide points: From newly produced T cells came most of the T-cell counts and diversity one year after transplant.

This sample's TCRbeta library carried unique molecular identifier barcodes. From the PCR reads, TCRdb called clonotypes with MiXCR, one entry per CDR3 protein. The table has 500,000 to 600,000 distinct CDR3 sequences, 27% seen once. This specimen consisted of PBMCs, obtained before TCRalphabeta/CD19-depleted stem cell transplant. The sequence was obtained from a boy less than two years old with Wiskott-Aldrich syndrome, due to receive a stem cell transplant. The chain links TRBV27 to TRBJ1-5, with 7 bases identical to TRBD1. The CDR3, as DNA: TGTGCCAGCAGCCCCGGGACAGACCCCTCAGGGCCCCAGCATTTT. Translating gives CASSPGTDPSGPQHF.